This TCR beta chain was recorded in a study of OX40 agonist ivuxolimab in advanced cancers. Study information: It was ivuxolimab, an agonistic anti-OX40 (CD134) antibody, that patients were treated with.

Trimming left V 0 bases short and J 7 bases short, with 11 bases between. The CDR3 spans 15 residues. The germline CDR1 and CDR2 sequences are SGHNT and YYREEE (reference sequence). Method: immunoSEQ multiplex PCR; TCRdb's copy keeps in-frame clones and lacks some. This sample has some 45,000 clones; around 88% occur once, and the top ten carry more than 12%. V usage is TRBV5-4 and J usage is TRBJ1-6; a possible D gene is TRBD1 (6 bases). Specimen: CD4+ or CD8+ T cells sorted from blood, collected in a trial of the OX40 agonist ivuxolimab. The TCR sequence derives from an adult with an advanced solid tumor such as melanoma, head and neck, liver or kidney cancer. In nucleotides, the CDR3 is TGTGCCAGCAGCTTGGACAGGGAACTGAATTCACCCCTCCACTTT. Its translation: CASSLDRELNSPLHF.